This entry describes one T cell receptor beta chain. Method: immunoSEQ multiplex PCR; TCRdb's copy keeps in-frame clones and lacks some. The repertoire includes around 76,000 clones, less than 99% of them detected once, and around 0.2% sits in the top ten. This CDR3 is built from 16 residues. Germline V lookup: CDR1 SGHDT, CDR2 YYEEEE. V was pared by 1 base and J by 2 bases, with 12 bases between. This entry is derived from a study of technical replicates of blood from a handful of donors. This sequence joins TRBV5-6 and TRBJ1-4; tentative D call: TRBD1 (5 bases). The receptor's source is a human donor in good health. Specimen: T cells isolated from PBMCs. The CDR3 loop is CASSLFSGNTNEKLFF. DNA of the CDR3: TGTGCCAGCAGCTTGTTTTCAGGGAACACTAATGAAAAACTGTTTTTT.